This TCR beta chain was found in a study of PD-1 blockade in classical Hodgkin lymphoma (dated by TCRdb to 2020 to 2022). Notes on the research overall: Nivolumab dosing was 3 mg/kg intravenously every 2 weeks, continuing until either disease progression or unacceptable toxicity. The study used TCR beta sequencing and CyTOF to define a peripheral blood immune signature of response to PD-1 blockade in classical Hodgkin lymphoma.

Genomic DNA was extracted with the Qiagen DNeasy kit from unsorted PBMCs and from negatively selected CD4+ and CD8+ fractions. Using primers that anneal to V and J segments, immunoSEQ multiplex PCR amplified the TCR beta CDR3 regions. A synthetic immune receptor repertoire was used to minimize amplification bias, and any residual bias was removed computationally once sequencing was done. The authors' pipeline ran thus. Custom Python scripts were used to quantify repertoire diversity as the Shannon entropy index. Unsorted, CD4+ and CD8+ repertoires were examined separately, except in combined analyses, for which CD4+ and CD8+ sequences were merged in silico. Clonal expansion was defined as at least a 2-fold frequency increase after treatment relative to C1D1, with a pseudocount of 0.5 for undetected baseline clones. Singleton clones were defined as clones with 0 or 1 copy at C1D1, and non-singleton clones were defined as clones with 2 or more copies. Clones expanded in unsorted samples were labelled as CD4+, CD8+ or unknown by matching protein sequences in sorted samples from the same patient. Wilcoxon tests on paired samples were used to test changes in diversity from C1D1 to C4D1. In its TCRdb copy, this immuneACCESS table keeps in-frame sequences only and misses some clones. Where compared with another copy, unresolved V genes explain less than half of these, and the others have no known cause. That table supplies the V and J calls and clone size; D and trimming were determined from the DNA. A total of some 110,000 clones appear in this sample, about nine tenths of them only once. The top ten hold around 19% of the sample.

Points the paper makes about the study in general: Baseline TCR diversity was reported to be lower in newly diagnosed patients than in healthy donors and to be lower still in relapsed/refractory patients. A significant rise by C4D1 was seen in CD4+ but not CD8+ TCR diversity (p=0.0027 vs p=0.16), with the rise being most apparent in complete responders (p=0.02). Only a single clinical trial cohort was studied, and what caused the repertoire differences, possibly disease activity or prior therapy, remained undefined. Baseline diversity similar to that of newly diagnosed patients was observed in trial patients achieving complete response, whereas significantly lower diversity was observed in partial responders and progressors. Lower diversity was observed in patients in whom nivolumab was started less than 1 year after ASCT, and these patients were excluded from later analyses so that confounding by immune reconstitution would be avoided.

The time point label of this sample denotes: cycle 4 day 1 (C4D1), after five to seven weeks of nivolumab. All trial patients had relapsed after autologous stem cell transplantation, with cohorts A, B and C differing in prior brentuximab vedotin exposure. The trial cohort included 55 to 65 patients with relapsed/refractory classical Hodgkin lymphoma, and each patient had a best overall response of complete response, partial response or progressive disease. Trial patients were treated with single-agent nivolumab in the multi-cohort phase II CheckMate 205 trial. An independent review committee assessed best overall response by applying the 2007 International Working Group response criteria. Trial PBMCs were collected just before the start of nivolumab (C1D1) and during therapy at cycle 2 day 1 and cycle 4 day 1. Peripheral blood was collected in 8 mL Vacutainer Cell Preparation Tubes, from which PBMCs were isolated by centrifugation and then cryopreserved.

Comment on this clone: Its antigen remains undetermined. No much larger clonotype is one base removed from it; base qualities were not supplied.

Trimming accounts for 4 bases at V and 2 bases at J, while the number of junction bases matched to no gene is 5. CDR1 and CDR2, looked up from the germline V gene (reference sequence), are LNHDA and SQIVND. Including cysteine and phenylalanine, the CDR3 has 14 amino acids. This entry keeps only the CDR3 DNA: 42 bases, framed from base 1. Sequencing was performed on peripheral blood mononuclear cells (PBMCs), taken before the fourth cycle of nivolumab. The source of this sequence is a human donor with classical Hodgkin lymphoma. Recombination linked TRBV19 to TRBJ2-7; 7 central bases correspond to TRBD1. The nucleotides are TGTGCCAGTAGTAAAGGACAGGCTACCTACGAGCAGTACTTC. Its translation reads: CASSKGQATYEQYF.